These 30 T cell receptor beta chains share one sample of origin, sequenced in a study of vaccination effects on CD4 cells after COVID-19. Sequenced by immunoSEQ multiplex PCR; TCRdb stores in-frame clones only, minus some. Among roughly 70,000 clones listed, about 80% were seen once. ViraFEST expansion of antigen-specific CD4+ T cells with viral peptide pools preceded sequencing. When roughly eleven days of culture had elapsed, CD4+ T cells were isolated. Participants got two doses of BNT162b2 or mRNA-1273 vaccine. Which antigens these TCRs recognize remains unknown. The material sequenced was CD4+ T cells from PBMCs cultured with HCoV-OC43 spike peptides, taken after COVID-19 vaccination. Subset specified: HCoV-OC43 spike overlapping peptide pool stimulation. The receptor set was obtained from a human donor who received a COVID-19 vaccine.

The CDR3 DNA is TGTGCCAGCAGTGAACGAGGGGGCGTCAAAAACATTCAGTACTTC. Its translation is CASSERGGVKNIQYF. The rearrangement joins TRBV6-1 to TRBJ2-4, with TRBD1 matching over 7 bases. The CDR3 sequence is 15 residues long. Germline CDR1 MNHNS, CDR2 SASEGT. V gave up 2 bases and J gave up 3 bases; unmatched junction bases: 4.

This clone was seen only a few times. The chain links TRBV18 to TRBJ2-1; 8 bases are a match to TRBD1. Germline CDR1 reads KGHSH; CDR2 reads LQKENI. The V segment lost 5 bases and the J segment 2 bases; nucleotides outside the gene matches: 5. The CDR3 spans 15 residues. The CDR3 reads CASSIGQGPYNEQFF. For the CDR3, the DNA is TGTGCCAGCTCAATCGGACAGGGACCCTACAATGAGCAGTTCTTC.

V gene TRBV3-1 (or the pseudogene TRBV3-2) combines with J gene TRBJ2-7; 11 nucleotides line up with TRBD1. From germline, CDR1 is LGHDT and CDR2 YNNKEL (reference sequence). This CDR3 has 16 residues. Trimming at V came to 0 bases and at J to 4 bases, leaving 5 bases not matched to a gene. In nucleotides, the CDR3 is TGTGCCAGCAGCCAAGACTCCGGGACAGGGGGGTACGAGCAGTACGTC. Residues: CASSQDSGTGGYEQYV.

The rearrangement links TRBV7-2 to TRBJ2-5, with D hard to call. The CDR3 sequence is 14 residues long. The V end lost 1 base, the J end lost 4 bases, and 10 bases lay between the germline ends. Germline-derived CDR1 and CDR2 are SGHTA and FQGNSA. The CDR3 DNA is TGTGCCAGCAGCTTAGGGGGTCTGCGAGAGACCCAGTACTTC. This translates into CASSLGGLRETQYF.

The rearrangement uses TRBV7-2 and TRBJ1-2, with a possible D match to TRBD1 (5 bases). Looked up from germline, CDR1 is SGHTA and CDR2 is FQGNSA. CDR3 length: 13 amino acids. Trimming cost V 5 bases and J 6 bases, with 13 bases left between them. In nucleotides, the CDR3 is TGTGCCAGCAGCCTGCAGGGAACGAATGGCTACACCTTC. Translation: CASSLQGTNGYTF. The full variable domain, its missing parts supplied by reference TRBV7-2 and TRBJ1-2, is GAGVSQSPSNKVTEKGKDVELRCDPISGHTALYWYRQSLGQGLEFLIYFQGNSAPDKSGLPSDRFSAERTGGSVSTLTIQRTQQEDSAVYLCASSLQGTNGYTFGSGTRLTVV.

The rearrangement uses TRBV9 and TRBJ1-1; D possibly corresponds to TRBD1 (5 bases). The germline V gene has CDR1 SGDLS and CDR2 YYNGEE. This CDR3 comprises 14 residues. V lost 6 bases and J 0 bases, leaving 12 bases between the germline ends. CDR3 nucleotides: TGTGCCAGCAACCGGGACGGGATGAACACTGAAGCTTTCTTT. Protein sequence: CASNRDGMNTEAFF.

The chain combines TRBV13 with TRBJ2-5; TRBD1 agrees at 11 bases. This CDR3 has 14 amino acids. The germline V gene has CDR1 PRHDT and CDR2 FYEKMQ (reference sequence). With V trimmed by 2 bases and J by 7 bases, 3 bases remained unmatched. CDR3 sequence reads: CASSLYGTGGTQYF. In nucleotides, the CDR3 is TGTGCCAGCAGCTTATACGGGACAGGGGGGACCCAGTACTTC.

This rearrangement joins TRBV24-1 to TRBJ2-1; the match to TRBD2 covers 9 bases. The CDR3 is 18 residues long. J was trimmed by 4 bases and V by 1 base; bases with no gene match: 10. Germline V gene lookup returns CDR1 KGHDR and CDR2 SFDVKD. The CDR3 reads CATSDLAPRGGNYNEQFF. CDR3 DNA sequence: TGTGCCACCAGTGATTTAGCCCCGCGGGGGGGAAATTACAATGAGCAGTTCTTC.

This chain links TRBV10-3 with TRBJ1-4; D is perhaps TRBD1 (6 bases). The V end was cut by 3 bases, the J end by 4 bases, with 12 bases between. The CDR3 consists of 15 residues. Germline V gives CDR1 ENHRY, CDR2 SYGVKD. The CDR3 sequence: CAISESDRNNEKLFF. The CDR3 DNA sequence: TGTGCCATCAGTGAATCGGACAGAAATAATGAAAAACTGTTTTTT.

The chain uses TRBV3-1 (or the pseudogene TRBV3-2) and TRBJ1-2; D ambiguous. The germline V gene has CDR1 LGHDT and CDR2 YNNKEL (reference sequence). V lost 2 bases and J lost 5, with 6 bases in between. The CDR3 runs to 12 residues. The CDR3: CASSQFRYGYTF. Written as DNA, the CDR3 is TGTGCCAGCAGCCAATTTCGATATGGCTACACCTTC.

The chain joins TRBV15 to TRBJ1-4; D not certain. Trimming cost V 1 base and J 7 bases, with 7 bases left between them. From germline, CDR1 is LNHNV and CDR2 YYDKDF (reference sequence). The CDR3 is made up of 13 amino acids. CDR3 coding DNA: TGTGCCACCAGCAGAGTCCCTAGTGAAAAACTGTTTTTT. It specifies CATSRVPSEKLFF. Full variable domain (rest looked up from reference TRBV15 and TRBJ1-4): DAMVIQNPRYQVTQFGKPVTLSCSQTLNHNVMYWYQQKSSQAPKLLFHYYDKDFNNEADTPDNFQSRRPNTSFCFLDIRSPGLGDTAMYLCATSRVPSEKLFFGSGTQLSVL.

This sequence joins TRBV18 and TRBJ1-2; a weak D match, TRBD1 (5 bases). Germline-derived CDR1 and CDR2 are KGHSH and LQKENI. With 2 bases removed from V and 6 bases from J, the gap between germline ends came to 22 bases. This CDR3 has 17 amino acids. The CDR3 is CASSPSYPGTQTHGYTF. As DNA, the CDR3 is TGTGCCAGCTCACCATCATACCCCGGGACTCAGACTCATGGCTACACCTTC.

The V call is TRBV9, the J call TRBJ1-3; D is perhaps TRBD1 (6 bases). The CDR3 is made up of 16 amino acids. V was pared by 4 bases and J by 4 bases, with 18 bases between. CDR1 SGDLS and CDR2 YYNGEE come from the germline V gene. The DNA for the CDR3 is TGTGCCAGCAGCCCCCGGGGGGGGCCGGCAGGAAACACCATATATTTT. Its protein product is CASSPRGGPAGNTIYF.

This clone was counted between two and nine times. The chain carries TRBV5-1 and TRBJ1-2; D is perhaps TRBD1 (5 bases). The CDR3 runs to 17 residues. The V gene's germline CDR1 is SGHRS and CDR2 YFSETQ. The V gene lost 4 bases and the J gene lost 6 bases, with 25 bases spanning the gap. The CDR3 loop reads CASSTLGGAGQGHGYTF. The CDR3 DNA follows: TGCGCCAGCAGCACCCTAGGCGGGGCTGGGCAGGGACATGGCTACACCTTC. The full variable domain, completed using reference TRBV5-1 and TRBJ1-2, is KAGVTQTPRYLIKTRGQQVTLSCSPISGHRSVSWYQQTPGQGLQFLFEYFSETQRNKGNFPGRFSGRQFSNSRSEMNVSTLELGDSALYLCASSTLGGAGQGHGYTFGSGTRLTVV.

The V call is TRBV12-3 or TRBV12-4, the J call TRBJ1-6; D ambiguous. V shed 7 bases and J shed 5 bases, with 9 bases lying between them. This CDR3 is built from 13 residues. CDR3 residues: CASTSYHNSPLHF. The CDR3 DNA follows: TGTGCCAGCACTAGTTACCATAATTCACCCCTCCACTTT.

The rearrangement joins TRBV19 to TRBJ1-4; no firm D call. This CDR3 contains 12 residues. Trimming cost V 3 bases and J 8 bases, with 7 bases left between them. Germline CDR1 LNHDA, CDR2 SQIVND (reference sequence). CDR3 sequence: CASSIAGEKLFF. The CDR3 DNA reads as TGTGCCAGTAGTATCGCCGGGGAAAAACTGTTTTTT.

The rearrangement uses TRBV11-2 and TRBJ2-3; D is unclear. The CDR3 loop spans 15 amino acids. V was trimmed by 1 base and J by 5 bases, leaving 13 bases between them. CDR1 is SGHAT, CDR2 FQNNGV, per germline. For the CDR3, the DNA is TGTGCCAGCAGCTTAGGGCTAGAGGCGAGAGATACGCAGTATTTT. Its translation: CASSLGLEARDTQYF.

The chain uses TRBV19 and TRBJ2-2; D gene unclear. V lost 3 bases, J lost 9 bases, and 8 bases lay in between. The CDR3 covers 12 residues. Germline V gives CDR1 LNHDA, CDR2 SQIVND (reference sequence). In DNA form, the CDR3 reads TGTGCCAGTAGTATGTATCGCCGGGAGCTGTTTTTT. Translation: CASSMYRRELFF.

The chain is built from TRBV5-6 and TRBJ1-2; the D is unclear. The CDR3 has 13 residues. V lost 0 bases, J lost 4 bases, and 7 bases lay in between. CDR1 SGHDT and CDR2 YYEEEE come from the germline V gene. The CDR3 DNA reads as TGTGCCAGCAGCTTGGAGATCCTCTATGGCTACACCTTC. As protein: CASSLEILYGYTF.

The chain employs TRBV5-1 and TRBJ2-5; 9 nucleotides align to TRBD2. CDR1 and CDR2 from the germline V gene are SGHRS and YFSETQ. Trimming cost V 2 bases and J 0 bases; bases outside gene matches: 11. CDR3 size: 18 residues. CDR3: CASSFRPRVAGDQETQYF. The CDR3 DNA follows: TGCGCCAGCAGCTTTCGCCCCAGGGTAGCGGGGGACCAAGAGACCCAGTACTTC.

The rearrangement uses TRBV5-6 and TRBJ1-2; a possible D gene is TRBD1 (6 bases). Trimming shortened V by 7 bases and J by 5 bases, and 21 bases separated the two germline ends. Germline CDR1 SGHDT, CDR2 YYEEEE. The CDR3 is made up of 15 amino acids. The DNA for the CDR3 is TGTGCCAGCTTTGGAGGGGGAAGTTCACAGTATGGCTACACCTTC. Its protein is CASFGGGSSQYGYTF.

This chain connects TRBV2 to TRBJ1-2; a possible D gene is TRBD1 (6 bases). The V and J ends lost 11 bases and 1 base respectively, with 20 bases between them. The CDR3 sequence is 15 residues long. Germline CDR1 is SNHLY and CDR2 is FYNNEI. The CDR3: CAGRQEGVNNYGYTF. The CDR3 DNA follows: TGTGCCGGCCGACAGGAGGGAGTTAATAACTATGGCTACACCTTC.

The rearrangement links TRBV5-6 to TRBJ2-3; possibly TRBD2 for D (6 bases). Between the trimmed V and J ends, which lost 4 bases and 2 bases, there was a span of 14 bases. Germline V lookup: CDR1 SGHDT, CDR2 YYEEEE. CDR3 length: 15 residues. The CDR3 reads CASSLQAGYTDTQYF. CDR3 nucleotide sequence: TGTGCCAGCAGCCTGCAGGCGGGGTACACAGATACGCAGTATTTT.

The rearrangement links TRBV14 to TRBJ2-3, with unresolved D. Trimming removed 5 bases from V and 9 bases from J, with 9 bases in between. Looked up from germline, CDR1 is SGHDN and CDR2 is FVKESK. This CDR3 is 11 amino acids long. CDR3 coding DNA: TGTGCCAGCAGCTTAGGGCAAACGCAGTATTTT. The encoded protein is CASSLGQTQYF.

The table lists this clone with a few counts. CDR3 in amino acids: CASSLGDTPLGSPLHF. Here the CDR3 DNA reads TGTGCCAGCAGCTTGGGAGACACCCCCCTGGGTTCACCCCTCCACTTT. V usage is TRBV5-4 and J usage is TRBJ1-6; D unresolved. The CDR3 loop spans 16 amino acids. The germline CDR1 and CDR2 sequences are SGHNT and YYREEE (reference sequence). The V gene lost 0 bases and the J gene lost 9 bases, with 16 bases spanning the gap.

V gene TRBV28 combines with J gene TRBJ1-4; no reliable D call. This CDR3 comprises 16 residues. CDR1 MDHEN and CDR2 SYDVKM come from the germline V gene. Trimming took off 6 bases at V and 0 bases at J, with 14 bases between the two ends. DNA for the CDR3: TGTGCCAGCAGCTCACGGCACTTAACAACTAATGAAAAACTGTTTTTT. Translation gives CASSSRHLTTNEKLFF.

This clone has only a few counts. The rearrangement links TRBV2 to TRBJ1-3; maybe TRBD1 (6 bases). V shed 4 bases and J shed 2 bases, with 9 bases lying between them. The CDR3 consists of 14 residues. The V gene's germline CDR1 is SNHLY and CDR2 FYNNEI. CDR3 DNA: TGTGCCAGCAGTGGGGGGGCTCCTGGAAACACCATATATTTT. It yields the protein CASSGGAPGNTIYF.

This clone appeared a few times. The rearrangement joins TRBV6-4 to TRBJ1-5; TRBD1 matches at 7 bases. Germline CDR1 and CDR2: MRHNA and SNTAGT. CDR3 length: 14 residues. Germline trimming cut 5 bases from V and 4 bases from J; bases unmatched to any gene: 5. Written as DNA, the CDR3 is TGTGCCAGCAGTACCGGACAGGATAATCAGCCCCAGCATTTT. Translated: CASSTGQDNQPQHF.

This rearrangement joins TRBV9 to TRBJ1-4; possible D gene TRBD1, 5 bases. The CDR3 is made up of 16 amino acids. Germline V gene data show CDR1 as SGDLS and CDR2 as YYNGEE. Trimming left V 2 bases short and J 5 bases short, with 16 bases between. The CDR3 reads CASSVDFGAGNEKLFF. The CDR3 nucleotides read TGTGCCAGCAGCGTCGACTTTGGGGCGGGGAATGAAAAACTGTTTTTT.

The V gene is TRBV19, the J gene TRBJ2-2, with 10 nucleotides matching TRBD1. CDR3 length equals 15 residues. From germline, CDR1 is LNHDA and CDR2 SQIVND (reference sequence). V shed 3 bases, J shed 7 bases, and the junction held 5 bases outside the gene matches. Here the CDR3 reads CASSIRGQGSGELFF. In nucleotides, the CDR3 is TGTGCCAGTAGTATCAGGGGACAGGGGAGCGGGGAGCTGTTTTTT.